This TCR beta chain emerged from a study of CD8+ T cells in alopecia areata. Study-wide context: Tofacitinib dosing lasted 6 to 18 months, which was then followed by 6 months off drug.

cDNA prepared by RNA extraction and subsequent reverse transcription served as the template for sequencing. The protocol was immunoSEQ multiplex PCR, while the TCRdb copy is restricted to in-frame clones and leaves out a portion. Found here are more than 200,000 clones, less than 80% of them singletons; the top ten hold more than 0.95%. Whole-study results and caveats: Elevated clonality characterized lesional scalp relative to normal scalp, particularly in alopecia totalis/universalis.

Germline V gene sequence: CDR1 MNHNY, CDR2 SVGAGI (reference sequence). V was cut by 8 bases and J by 5 bases, with 10 bases left in between. The CDR3 runs 13 residues. The sample holds a few counts of this clone. Antigen: not known. Sequenced here: CD4+ T cells sorted from blood, sampled at week 0. J is TRBJ1-6 and V is TRBV6-6, with D perhaps TRBD1 (5 bases). This TCR came from a human donor with alopecia areata. CDR3 DNA: TGTGCCAGCGGGACGCGGGATAATTCACCCCTCCACTTT. It encodes CASGTRDNSPLHF.